Listed below are T cell receptor beta chains from one sample, sequenced in a study of CD8 T cells in Susac syndrome. One entry per CDR3 protein, called by TCRdb with MiXCR from the immunoSEQ multiplex PCR reads. Here the sample spans 230,000 or so distinct CDR3 sequences, roughly 96% being singletons. Material: CD4+ T cells from PBMCs. These receptors originate from a human donor with multiple sclerosis. Each CDR3 is given with its conserved first and last residue. Fields, in order: V gene, clone size, J gene, D gene, CDR3 DNA, CDR3 protein. The D gene is left open where the match is weak. Not every row has a clone size; where given, it reads once, few, many or a size class.

v_gene: TRBV4-1; abundance: .; j_gene: TRBJ2-3; d_gene: TRBD1; CDR3nt: TGCGCCAGCAGCCAAGAGGGACAGGTTAGGACAGATACGCAGTATTTT; CDR3aa: CASSQEGQVRTDTQYF
v_gene: TRBV27; abundance: .; j_gene: TRBJ2-5; d_gene: TRBD2; CDR3nt: TGTGCCAGCAGTTTACTAGCGGGAGGAAGAGAGACCCAGTACTTC; CDR3aa: CASSLLAGGRETQYF
v_gene: TRBV6-5; abundance: .; j_gene: TRBJ2-1; d_gene: .; CDR3nt: TGTGCCAGCAGTTCTACGTACAATGATCAGTTCTTC; CDR3aa: CASSSTYNDQFF
v_gene: TRBV27; abundance: .; j_gene: TRBJ2-2; d_gene: .; CDR3nt: TGTGCCAGCAGTTCCTTCACTTACAACACCGGGGAGCTGTTTTTT; CDR3aa: CASSSFTYNTGELFF
v_gene: TRBV19; abundance: once; j_gene: TRBJ2-2; d_gene: .; CDR3nt: TGTGCCAGTAGTATCCTCTTCAGTAGGGAGCTGTTTTTT; CDR3aa: CASSILFSRELFF
v_gene: TRBV20-1; abundance: .; j_gene: TRBJ1-2; d_gene: TRBD1; CDR3nt: TGCAGTGCTAGAGATCACGACAGGGAAGGGGGCTACACCTTC; CDR3aa: CSARDHDREGGYTF
v_gene: TRBV15; abundance: .; j_gene: TRBJ1-6; d_gene: .; CDR3nt: TGTGCCACCAGCAGGCGGGGCAATAATTCACCCCTCCACTTT; CDR3aa: CATSRRGNNSPLHF
v_gene: TRBV20-1; abundance: .; j_gene: TRBJ2-7; d_gene: TRBD2; CDR3nt: TGCAGTGCTAGGGCTAGCGGCAACTACGAGCAGTACTTC; CDR3aa: CSARASGNYEQYF
v_gene: TRBV3-1; abundance: few; j_gene: TRBJ2-7; d_gene: TRBD1; CDR3nt: TGTGCCAGCAGTCTACAGGGGGCCTCCTACGAGCAGTACTTC; CDR3aa: CASSLQGASYEQYF
v_gene: TRBV9; abundance: .; j_gene: TRBJ2-3; d_gene: TRBD2; CDR3nt: TGTGCCAGCAGCCCCGGACTAGCGGGGTCTAGCACAGATACGCAGTATTTT; CDR3aa: CASSPGLAGSSTDTQYF
v_gene: TRBV7-2; abundance: .; j_gene: TRBJ2-7; d_gene: .; CDR3nt: TGTGCCAGCAGCCCGGCGGGCAGCCCCTGGGGGCAGTACTTC; CDR3aa: CASSPAGSPWGQYF
v_gene: TRBV27; abundance: once; j_gene: TRBJ2-3; d_gene: .; CDR3nt: TGTGCCAGCAGTCAAATCAGTAGTTGGGAGGAATTCCGTAGCACAGATACGCAGTATTTT; CDR3aa: CASSQISSWEEFRSTDTQYF
v_gene: TRBV20-1; abundance: .; j_gene: TRBJ1-6; d_gene: TRBD1; CDR3nt: TGCAGTGCGGGTGGGACAGGGAATCCACCCCTCCACTTT; CDR3aa: CSAGGTGNPPLHF
v_gene: TRBV18; abundance: .; j_gene: TRBJ2-5; d_gene: TRBD1; CDR3nt: TGTGCCAGCTCACGGGAGAGACCGGACAGGGACCAAGAGACCCAGTACTTC; CDR3aa: CASSRERPDRDQETQYF
v_gene: TRBV3-1; abundance: .; j_gene: TRBJ2-1; d_gene: TRBD2; CDR3nt: TGTGCCAGCAGCCACCTAGCGGGATTATCCTACAATGAGCAGTTCTTC; CDR3aa: CASSHLAGLSYNEQFF
v_gene: TRBV20-1; abundance: .; j_gene: TRBJ1-1; d_gene: .; CDR3nt: TGCAGTGCTTTTCAAGGACAGCTGAACACTGAAGCTTTCTTT; CDR3aa: CSAFQGQLNTEAFF
v_gene: TRBV6-5; abundance: .; j_gene: TRBJ1-2; d_gene: .; CDR3nt: TGTGCCAGCAGTCCCCCCGGTTACTATGGCTACACCTTC; CDR3aa: CASSPPGYYGYTF
v_gene: TRBV4-1; abundance: .; j_gene: TRBJ1-3; d_gene: .; CDR3nt: TGCGCCAGCAGCCAACCGAGTTCCAGCTCTGGAAACACCATATATTTT; CDR3aa: CASSQPSSSSGNTIYF
v_gene: TRBV9; abundance: .; j_gene: TRBJ1-2; d_gene: .; CDR3nt: TGTGCCAGCAGCCCCAACCTTATCGGGGGTGGCTACACCTTC; CDR3aa: CASSPNLIGGGYTF
v_gene: TRBV7-3; abundance: .; j_gene: TRBJ2-1; d_gene: .; CDR3nt: TGTGCCAGCAGCTTAACCCGGCGGTCCCCTCCGTTCTTC; CDR3aa: CASSLTRRSPPFF
v_gene: TRBV29-1; abundance: .; j_gene: TRBJ1-5; d_gene: .; CDR3nt: TGCAGCGTTCGAACAGGTACGAACCAGCCCCAGCATTTT; CDR3aa: CSVRTGTNQPQHF
v_gene: TRBV5-1; abundance: .; j_gene: TRBJ1-4; d_gene: .; CDR3nt: TGCGCCAGCAGCTTGAGGGGGAATAATGAAAAACTGTTTTTT; CDR3aa: CASSLRGNNEKLFF
v_gene: TRBV30; abundance: .; j_gene: TRBJ2-1; d_gene: TRBD2; CDR3nt: TGTGCCTGGAGTGGACTAGCGGGGAATGAGCAGTTCTTC; CDR3aa: CAWSGLAGNEQFF
v_gene: TRBV11-1; abundance: .; j_gene: TRBJ2-7; d_gene: TRBD1; CDR3nt: TGTGCCAGCAGCTCAACCCGGGACAGGATCTACGAGCAGTACTTC; CDR3aa: CASSSTRDRIYEQYF
v_gene: TRBV19; abundance: .; j_gene: TRBJ2-5; d_gene: .; CDR3nt: TGTGCCAGTAGTGGACGGACTTCCCGAGGTGGGACCCAGTACTTC; CDR3aa: CASSGRTSRGGTQYF
v_gene: TRBV20-1; abundance: .; j_gene: TRBJ1-2; d_gene: .; CDR3nt: TGCAGTGCTAGGGGCTTCAAAGGGACGGACTATGGCTACACCTTC; CDR3aa: CSARGFKGTDYGYTF
v_gene: TRBV7-6; abundance: .; j_gene: TRBJ2-1; d_gene: TRBD2; CDR3nt: TGTGCCACCTCAGTGACTAGCGGACTCTACAATGAGCAGTTCTTC; CDR3aa: CATSVTSGLYNEQFF
v_gene: TRBV7-9; abundance: .; j_gene: TRBJ2-5; d_gene: .; CDR3nt: TGTGCCAGCAGCTTAGCGCAGGGTGAGACCCAGTACTTC; CDR3aa: CASSLAQGETQYF
v_gene: TRBV5-6; abundance: once; j_gene: TRBJ2-1; d_gene: .; CDR3nt: TGTGCCAGCAGCTCCTATGGACCCTACAATGAGCAGTTCTTC; CDR3aa: CASSSYGPYNEQFF
v_gene: TRBV5-8; abundance: .; j_gene: TRBJ2-7; d_gene: .; CDR3nt: TGTGCCAGCAGCTTGGGAGGGATCCCGGAGCAGTACTTC; CDR3aa: CASSLGGIPEQYF
v_gene: TRBV7-9; abundance: once; j_gene: TRBJ2-6; d_gene: .; CDR3nt: TGTGCCAGCAGCCCAGCAGGGGAAGCCTCTGGGGCCAACGTCCTGACTTTC; CDR3aa: CASSPAGEASGANVLTF
v_gene: TRBV20-1; abundance: .; j_gene: TRBJ1-5; d_gene: TRBD1; CDR3nt: TGCAGTGCTAGGCTGACAGGGTCACAGCCCCAGCATTTT; CDR3aa: CSARLTGSQPQHF
v_gene: TRBV20-1; abundance: .; j_gene: TRBJ2-1; d_gene: TRBD2; CDR3nt: TGCAGTGCTAGACCCCTAGCGGGAGGCGGTGGGTGGTACAATGAGCAGTTCTTC; CDR3aa: CSARPLAGGGGWYNEQFF
v_gene: TRBV12-3/TRBV12-4; abundance: .; j_gene: TRBJ1-6; d_gene: .; CDR3nt: TGTGCCAGCAGTTCGTATTCACCCCTCCACTTT; CDR3aa: CASSSYSPLHF
v_gene: TRBV6-6; abundance: .; j_gene: TRBJ1-2; d_gene: .; CDR3nt: TGTGCCAGCAGTTACGAGGGGAGATCGGGCTATGGCTACACCTTC; CDR3aa: CASSYEGRSGYGYTF
v_gene: TRBV29-1; abundance: .; j_gene: TRBJ1-1; d_gene: .; CDR3nt: TGCAGCGGACGCGACTGGGGCCTGAACACTGAAGCTTTCTTT; CDR3aa: CSGRDWGLNTEAFF
v_gene: TRBV11-1; abundance: .; j_gene: TRBJ2-4; d_gene: .; CDR3nt: TGTGCCAGCAGCGAATCACAACTACTAGCCAAAAACATTCAGTACTTC; CDR3aa: CASSESQLLAKNIQYF
v_gene: TRBV4-1; abundance: few; j_gene: TRBJ1-5; d_gene: .; CDR3nt: TGCGCCAGCAGCCAGGAGGGAGGTCAGCCCCAGCATTTT; CDR3aa: CASSQEGGQPQHF
v_gene: TRBV20-1; abundance: .; j_gene: TRBJ1-1; d_gene: .; CDR3nt: TGCAGTGCTTTAGCCACAGGATTGGGCACTGAAGCTTTCTTT; CDR3aa: CSALATGLGTEAFF
v_gene: TRBV10-2; abundance: .; j_gene: TRBJ1-2; d_gene: .; CDR3nt: TGCGCCAGCAGTGACTCTGCGTGGGCGGGCTACACCTTC; CDR3aa: CASSDSAWAGYTF
v_gene: TRBV7-8; abundance: .; j_gene: TRBJ2-7; d_gene: .; CDR3nt: TGTGCCAGCAGCTCCACCCGTAATTCCGGGGCTCCCTACGAGCAGTACTTC; CDR3aa: CASSSTRNSGAPYEQYF
v_gene: TRBV30; abundance: once; j_gene: TRBJ2-3; d_gene: TRBD2; CDR3nt: TGTGCCTGGGGAAAAGGCCGCCCAGCGGGAGTGACGCAGTATTTT; CDR3aa: CAWGKGRPAGVTQYF
v_gene: TRBV2; abundance: .; j_gene: TRBJ2-7; d_gene: .; CDR3nt: TGTGCCAGCGGGCAGCAGTACTTC; CDR3aa: CASGQQYF
v_gene: TRBV19; abundance: .; j_gene: TRBJ1-2; d_gene: .; CDR3nt: TGTGCCAGTAGTATAGAGACTGGCGTCGGCTACACCTTC; CDR3aa: CASSIETGVGYTF
v_gene: TRBV29-1; abundance: .; j_gene: TRBJ2-7; d_gene: TRBD2; CDR3nt: TGCAGCGTTGCCGGTTCCAAGGATAGCGGGACCCAATACGAGCAGTACTTC; CDR3aa: CSVAGSKDSGTQYEQYF
v_gene: TRBV20-1; abundance: .; j_gene: TRBJ2-1; d_gene: TRBD1; CDR3nt: TGCAGTGCTACACGACAGGGATCCTACAATGAGCAGTTCTTC; CDR3aa: CSATRQGSYNEQFF
v_gene: TRBV20-1; abundance: .; j_gene: TRBJ2-3; d_gene: TRBD1; CDR3nt: TGCAGTGCTAGCACCACAGGGGTGGGTAGCACAGATACGCAGTATTTT; CDR3aa: CSASTTGVGSTDTQYF
v_gene: TRBV6-5; abundance: .; j_gene: TRBJ1-2; d_gene: .; CDR3nt: TGTGCCAGCAGTTTACGCGTCACAGAAGGGGCAATCTATGGCTACACCTTC; CDR3aa: CASSLRVTEGAIYGYTF
v_gene: TRBV29-1; abundance: .; j_gene: TRBJ2-1; d_gene: TRBD2; CDR3nt: TGCAGCGTTGACTTCCTAGCGGGAGGTGCCAACAATGAGCAGTTCTTC; CDR3aa: CSVDFLAGGANNEQFF
v_gene: TRBV3-1; abundance: .; j_gene: TRBJ2-7; d_gene: .; CDR3nt: TGTGCCAGCAGCCAAGGTGGGACCCCGGCCTACGAGCAGTACTTC; CDR3aa: CASSQGGTPAYEQYF